This T cell receptor beta chain was sequenced during a study of T cell repertoires in cytomegalovirus infection. Study information: CMV infection plus the matching HLA type was flagged by public TCR beta signatures.

This CDR3 region has 17 residues. CDR1 and CDR2 (germline): DFQATT, SNEGSKA (reference sequence). V shed 4 bases, J shed 5 bases, and the junction held 13 bases outside the gene matches. On this clonotype: Its antigen is as yet unknown.

TCRdb reprocessed the reads with MiXCR, giving one entry per CDR3 protein. The table shows about 920,000 distinct CDR3 sequences, with around 29% occurring only once. The source material was cultured CD8+ T cells from PBMCs, sampled from culture after CMV antigen stimulation. The chain uses TRBV20-1 and TRBJ1-6; 8 bases line up with TRBD1. The source is a human donor in good health (CMV status not recorded). Some clones in this sample may be carry-over from other donors' samples. The CDR3 here is CSATLFRTGTNNSPLHF. CDR3 coding DNA: TGCAGTGCTACGCTCTTTAGGACAGGGACAAATAATTCACCCCTCCACTTT.